The sequence of this T cell receptor (beta chain) was determined in a study of identical twins. Findings and limits, study-wide: Instead of following the same donors, the conclusions were based on cross-sectional statistical analysis. Twin pairs' shared out-of-frame alpha sequences were enriched in low generation probability.

Template switching created a universal primer site, and the cDNA included unique molecular identifiers. MiXCR, run by TCRdb on the 5' RACE reads, gives a single entry per CDR3 protein. The sample includes roughly 290,000 distinct CDR3 sequences, roughly 8.6% seen only once; the top ten take under 7.5%. This clonotype was seen only a few times. Its target is not known. All donors were healthy, and all were Caucasian. Trimming shortened V by 5 bases and J by 4 bases, and 12 bases separated the two germline ends. CDR3 size: 13 residues. Germline assignment: CDR1 MNHEY and CDR2 SMNVEV (reference sequence). These data also formed part of another study, on yellow fever vaccine responses in identical twins.

The chain uses TRBV27 and TRBJ2-7; no clear D. Sequencing was performed on CD8+ T cells sorted from blood. The origin of this receptor is a woman aged 18-29 years in good health. The CDR3 DNA sequence: TGTGCCAGCAGTCGTCGGACCGATTACGAGCAGTACTTC. Protein sequence: CASSRRTDYEQYF.